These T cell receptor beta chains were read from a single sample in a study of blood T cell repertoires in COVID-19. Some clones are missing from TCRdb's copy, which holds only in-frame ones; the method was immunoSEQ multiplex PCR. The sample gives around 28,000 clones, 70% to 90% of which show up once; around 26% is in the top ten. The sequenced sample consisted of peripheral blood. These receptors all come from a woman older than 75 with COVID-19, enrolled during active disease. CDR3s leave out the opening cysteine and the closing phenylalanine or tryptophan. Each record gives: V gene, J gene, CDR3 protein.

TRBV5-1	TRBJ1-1	ASSFGGNTEAF
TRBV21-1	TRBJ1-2	ASSNVQGHYGYT
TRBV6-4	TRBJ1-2	ASRPGGLIGGYT
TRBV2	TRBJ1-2	ASSTRSYT
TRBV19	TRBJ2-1	ASTRDSISEQF
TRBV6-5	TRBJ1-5	AITTGEGNQPQH
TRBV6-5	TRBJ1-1	ASSYYEEAF
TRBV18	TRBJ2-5	ASSRDSQETQY
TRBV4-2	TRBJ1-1	ASSQDTRQMNTEAF
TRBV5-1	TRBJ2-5	ASSATGAESPTKETQY
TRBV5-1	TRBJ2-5	ASSPGTGETQY
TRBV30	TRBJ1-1	AWSVSVDTEAF
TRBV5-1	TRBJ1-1	ASSLQGPTNTEAF
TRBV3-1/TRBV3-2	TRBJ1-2	ASSRMGQNYGYT
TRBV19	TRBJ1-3	ASSKESLGGNTIY
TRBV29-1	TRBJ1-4	SASRDSATNEKLF
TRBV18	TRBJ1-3	ASSPYSGNTIY
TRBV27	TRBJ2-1	ASSLRDRPYNEQF
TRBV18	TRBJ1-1	ASSRGDMNTEAF
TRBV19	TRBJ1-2	ASMPIGEGMSYGYT
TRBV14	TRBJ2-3	ASSQESSGSRTDTQY
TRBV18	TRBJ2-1	ASSPAQGYNEQF
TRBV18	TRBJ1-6	ASSPSTGANSPLH
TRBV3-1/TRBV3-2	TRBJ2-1	ASSQVLATRDEQF
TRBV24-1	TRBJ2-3	ATSVGQGATDTQY
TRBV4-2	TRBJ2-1	ASSRGLRLAGDNEQF
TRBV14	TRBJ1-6	ASSRTGQGYNSPLH
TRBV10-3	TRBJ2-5	AISEYGGGYQETQY
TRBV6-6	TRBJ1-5	ASSYQGVSNQPQH
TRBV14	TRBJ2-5	ASSQVGGKETQY
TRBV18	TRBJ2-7	ASSPLADTTHEQY
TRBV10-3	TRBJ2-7	AISGTGAVEQY
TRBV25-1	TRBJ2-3	ASSVTGTPSTDTQY
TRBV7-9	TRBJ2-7	ASSPAGTYEQY
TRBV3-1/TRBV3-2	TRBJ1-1	ASSLQMNTEAF
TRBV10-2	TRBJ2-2	ASSESRVNTGELF
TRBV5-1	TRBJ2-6	ASSLLSGGGANVLT
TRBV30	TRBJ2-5	AWNRQFQETQY
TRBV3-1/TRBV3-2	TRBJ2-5	ASSARGSGETQY
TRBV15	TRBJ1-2	ATSRSLPGHYYGYT
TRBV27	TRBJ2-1	ASSHHRGRNEQF
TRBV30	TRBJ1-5	AWSQGAGQPQH
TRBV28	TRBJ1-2	ASSSPVGGNYGYT
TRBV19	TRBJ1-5	ASSGGLQPQH
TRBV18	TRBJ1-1	ASSPGHLEAF
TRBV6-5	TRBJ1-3	ASSPRGAGNTIY
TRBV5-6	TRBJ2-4	ASSFGQGEYIQY
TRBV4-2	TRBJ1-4	ASSRGQGNEKLF
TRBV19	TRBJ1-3	ASSINRVRSGNTIY
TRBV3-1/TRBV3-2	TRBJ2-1	ASSQDGLAAEQF